Presented here are 21 T cell receptor beta chains from one specimen sequenced in a study of cytomegalovirus exposure and HLA in healthy donors (dated by TCRdb to about 2017). The library was prepared using the immunoSEQ multiplex PCR assay. For the multiplex PCR, a mixture combining 60 forward primers for TCR Vbeta segments and 13 reverse primers for TCR Jbeta segments was used. TCRdb provides this immuneACCESS table in a form limited to in-frame rearrangements. Some clones are lacking; in checked studies, under half of them reflect an unresolved V gene, and why the rest are absent is not known. Present in this sample are fewer than 250,000 clones, 70% to 85% of which were seen just once. About 0.2% of the sample is held by the ten biggest clonotypes. Specimen: PBMCs. Every receptor here comes from a girl aged 2-10 years in good health and CMV-seronegative.

The chain carries TRBV29-1 and TRBJ1-4, with TRBD1 matching 9 bases. This CDR3 region has 13 residues. V gave up 2 bases and J gave up 10 bases; unmatched junction bases: 5. Germline loops: CDR1 SQVTM, CDR2 ANQGSEA. CDR3 DNA: TGCAGCGTTGAAAGGGGACAGGGAGGAAAACTGTTTTTT. This translates into CSVERGQGGKLFF. The complete variable domain, with remaining parts taken from reference TRBV29-1 and TRBJ1-4, reads SAVISQKPSRDICQRGTSLTIQCQVDSQVTMMFWYRQQPGQSLTLIATANQGSEATYESGFVIDKFPISRPNLTFSTLTVSNMSPEDSSIYLCSVERGQGGKLFFGSGTQLSVL.

The genes are TRBV12-2 and TRBJ1-4. TRBV12-2 is deemed a pseudogene. The CDR3 totals 20 residues. The CDR3 is CASRLGGDPGTEATNEKLFF. The CDR3 region has the DNA TGTGCAAGTCGCTTAGGGGGGGACCCCGGGACGGAGGCAACTAATGAAAAACTGTTTTTT.

The chain recombines TRBV5-1 with TRBJ2-5; D perhaps matches TRBD2 (5 bases). This CDR3 is built from 15 residues. CDR1 and CDR2 (germline): SGHRS, YFSETQ. Trimming took off 0 bases at V and 2 bases at J, with 11 bases between the two ends. The CDR3, as DNA: TGCGCCAGCAGCTTGGGGGTTCGGGGACAAGAGACCCAGTACTTC. Translating gives CASSLGVRGQETQYF.

The chain is built from TRBV7-9 and TRBJ1-1; a possible D gene is TRBD1 (6 bases). The CDR3 is made up of 18 amino acids. Germline values: CDR1 SEHNR, CDR2 FQNEAQ (reference sequence). V was clipped by 2 bases and J by 4 bases, with 23 bases between them. The CDR3 sequence is CASSLKWRGGEVSTEAFF. DNA of the CDR3: TGTGCCAGCAGCTTAAAGTGGAGGGGGGGCGAAGTAAGCACTGAAGCTTTCTTT.

The chain combines TRBV25-1 with TRBJ1-2; 8 bases match TRBD1. Germline V CDR1 and CDR2: MGHDK, SYGVNS. Trimming removed 5 bases from V and 8 bases from J; junction bases left unmatched: 10. This CDR3 has 14 residues. DNA for the CDR3: TGTGCCAGCAGTCTCGGGACAGGCTTTGGCGGCTACACCTTC. Translated, it gives CASSLGTGFGGYTF.

The chain couples TRBV29-1 to TRBJ2-7, with 13 bases lining up with TRBD2. The CDR3 covers 12 residues. CDR1 and CDR2 from the germline V gene are SQVTM and ANQGSEA. J lost 7 bases, V lost 5 bases, and 2 bases had no gene match. This CDR3 is CSVRTSGGEQYF. The CDR3 nucleotides are TGCAGCGTTAGGACTAGCGGGGGAGAGCAGTACTTC.

The chain employs TRBV10-3 and TRBJ2-1; TRBD2 matches at 9 bases. Germline CDR1 and CDR2: ENHRY and SYGVKD. After removal of 3 bases from V and 0 bases from J, the junction contained 6 bases not matched to a gene. The CDR3 runs to 17 residues. The CDR3 reads CAISEELAGSSYNEQFF. DNA for the CDR3: TGTGCCATCAGTGAAGAGCTAGCGGGAAGCTCCTACAATGAGCAGTTCTTC.

This clone was detected a few times. The chain is built from TRBV5-4 and TRBJ1-1; possibly TRBD1 for D (5 bases). Germline CDR1 reads SGHNT; CDR2 reads YYREEE (reference sequence). The CDR3 totals 14 residues. Trimming removed 0 bases at V and 1 base at J, with 7 bases between. DNA of the CDR3: TGTGCCAGCAGCTTGGGACAGCAGAACACTGAAGCTTTCTTT. Protein sequence: CASSLGQQNTEAFF.

The rearrangement joins TRBV28 to TRBJ2-1; D is undetermined. Germline values: CDR1 MDHEN, CDR2 SYDVKM. Trimming took off 6 bases at V and 1 base at J, with 10 bases between the two ends. The CDR3 runs 14 residues. Here the CDR3 reads CASSRYRSYNEQFF. CDR3 bases: TGTGCCAGCAGCAGGTATCGGTCCTACAATGAGCAGTTCTTC.

This clone has a single count. The V gene is TRBV7-6, the J gene TRBJ2-7; unclear D gene. V lost 0 bases and J lost 7, with 7 bases in between. Per the germline V gene, CDR1 is SGHVS and CDR2 is FNYEAQ. This CDR3 is built from 12 residues. CDR3 amino acids: CASSLASEEQYF. The CDR3 DNA reads TGTGCCAGCAGCTTAGCTTCGGAGGAGCAGTACTTC.

The rearrangement links TRBV12-5 to TRBJ2-1; 9 bases agree with TRBD2. Germline CDR1 reads LGHNT; CDR2 reads FRNRAP. CDR3 length: 16 amino acids. The ends lost 2 bases at V and 6 bases at J; junction bases unmatched: 8. The CDR3 sequence: CASGLRAGGPGNEQFF. As DNA, the CDR3 is TGTGCTAGTGGTTTGCGGGCGGGAGGGCCGGGCAATGAGCAGTTCTTC.

V gene TRBV6-1 combines with J gene TRBJ1-1, with D tentatively TRBD1 (6 bases). V was trimmed by 4 bases and J by 3 bases, leaving 15 bases between them. CDR1 is MNHNS and CDR2 is SASEGT in the germline V gene. The length of the CDR3 is 15 residues. The CDR3 DNA is TGTGCCAGCAGTGCCCGTAACAGGGTGGACACTGAAGCTTTCTTT. Translation: CASSARNRVDTEAFF.

The rearrangement links TRBV5-4 to TRBJ2-5, with a possible D match to TRBD1 (6 bases). V lost 5 bases to trimming and J lost 4 bases, with 12 bases between them. The CDR3 length is 13 residues. Germline loops: CDR1 SGHNT, CDR2 YYREEE (reference sequence). Here the CDR3 DNA reads TGTGCCAGCAGAAAACAGGGAACAGAGACCCAGTACTTC. Translating gives CASRKQGTETQYF.

V and J are TRBV6-5 and TRBJ2-7; D possibly corresponds to TRBD1 (6 bases). The length of the CDR3 is 14 residues. Per the germline V gene, CDR1 is MNHEY and CDR2 is SVGAGI. Trimming cost V 11 bases and J 3 bases, with 20 bases left between them. Written as DNA, the CDR3 is TGTGCCTCAAAAGGGCCAGGGGTGGGCTACGAGCAGTACTTC. It specifies CASKGPGVGYEQYF.

The chain carries TRBV2 and TRBJ1-3; D gene unclear. CDR1 and CDR2 from the germline V gene are SNHLY and FYNNEI. V lost 9 bases to trimming and J lost 3 bases, with 6 bases between them. The CDR3 spans 11 residues. CDR3: CARGVGNTIYF. The DNA of the CDR3 is TGTGCCAGGGGAGTTGGAAACACCATATATTTT.

A word on this clone: The junction does not match germline at one end; this may be a read error. The sample has other DNA sequences that encode this CDR3 too. This chain joins TRBV14 and TRBJ1-2; 8 nucleotides align to TRBD1. Germline lookup yields CDR1 SGHDN and CDR2 FVKESK. The CDR3 consists of 17 residues. The CDR3 bases are TGCGCCAGCAGCCAAGGAAACCCAGGGGGCCCAGGGTATGGCTACACCTTC. It yields the protein CASSQGNPGGPGYGYTF.

This clone was picked up a small number of times. The chain has TRBV30 and TRBJ2-5, with unresolved D. Germline CDR1 and CDR2: GTSNPN and SVGIG (reference sequence). The CDR3 is made up of 13 amino acids. Between the trimmed V and J ends, which lost 1 base and 2 bases, there was a span of 8 bases. The CDR3 protein is CAWSDNGQETQYF. CDR3 DNA: TGTGCCTGGAGTGATAACGGTCAAGAGACCCAGTACTTC.

The gene calls are TRBV19 and TRBJ2-2, with no clear D. The CDR3 is made up of 14 amino acids. V was clipped by 4 bases and J by 6 bases, with 12 bases between them. Germline-derived CDR1 and CDR2 are LNHDA and SQIVND (reference sequence). CDR3 protein: CASSNPPSAGELFF. CDR3 bases: TGTGCCAGTAGTAACCCGCCCAGCGCCGGGGAGCTGTTTTTT.

The chain employs TRBV30 and TRBJ2-1; 7 bases agree with TRBD2. The V gene end was trimmed by 3 bases and the J gene end by 8 bases; junction bases not matched to a gene: 13. Per the germline V gene, CDR1 is GTSNPN and CDR2 is SVGIG (reference sequence). The CDR3 totals 15 residues. The CDR3 nucleotides are TGTGCCTGGAGGACAGTTATGGCGGGAGTACATGAGCAGTTCTTC. The encoded protein is CAWRTVMAGVHEQFF.

This chain joins TRBV6-5 and TRBJ1-2, with 8 bases aligning to TRBD1. This CDR3 has 13 residues. The J segment lost 8 bases and the V segment lost 5 bases, leaving 7 bases of the junction unmatched. Germline V CDR1 and CDR2: MNHEY, SVGAGI. CDR3 region: CASSPLTGDGYTF. As DNA, the CDR3 is TGTGCCAGCAGTCCCCTGACAGGGGACGGCTACACCTTC.

CDR3 DNA sequence: TGTGCCAGCAGCAACCCCGGGACTGCCACTTTCGGCGAGCAGTACTTC. It encodes CASSNPGTATFGEQYF. The genes are TRBV5-6 and TRBJ2-7; D is possibly TRBD2 (6 bases). Trimming took off 4 bases at V and 6 bases at J, with 23 bases between the two ends. Per the germline V gene, CDR1 is SGHDT and CDR2 is YYEEEE. The CDR3 extends over 16 amino acids.